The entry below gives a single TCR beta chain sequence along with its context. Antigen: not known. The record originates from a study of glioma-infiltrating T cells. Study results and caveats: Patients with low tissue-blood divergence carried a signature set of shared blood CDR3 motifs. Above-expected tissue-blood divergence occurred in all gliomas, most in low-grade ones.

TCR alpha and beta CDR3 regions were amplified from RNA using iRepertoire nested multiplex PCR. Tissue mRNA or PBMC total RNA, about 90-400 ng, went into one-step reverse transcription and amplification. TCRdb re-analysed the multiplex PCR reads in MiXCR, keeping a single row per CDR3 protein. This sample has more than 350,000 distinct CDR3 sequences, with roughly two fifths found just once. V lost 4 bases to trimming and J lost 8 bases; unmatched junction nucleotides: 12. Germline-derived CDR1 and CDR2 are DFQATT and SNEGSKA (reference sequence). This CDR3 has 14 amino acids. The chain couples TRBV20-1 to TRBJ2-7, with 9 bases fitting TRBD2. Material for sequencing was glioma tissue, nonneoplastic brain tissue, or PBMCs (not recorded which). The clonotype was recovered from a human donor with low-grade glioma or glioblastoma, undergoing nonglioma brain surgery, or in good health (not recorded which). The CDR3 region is CSAINSGGPNKQYF. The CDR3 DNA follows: TGCAGTGCTATCAATAGCGGGGGTCCTAACAAGCAGTACTTC.